The 26 T cell receptor beta chains given below trace back to one sample, sequenced in a study of cytomegalovirus exposure and HLA in healthy donors. PCR amplification relied on 60 Vbeta primers (plus 13 Jbeta primers). The data were produced by immunoSEQ multiplex PCR, yet TCRdb's version contains in-frame clones alone and is incomplete. The sample carries fewer than 150,000 clones, approximately 80% recorded once. The material sequenced was PBMCs. These receptors all come from a human donor in good health.

This clone has a single count. J is TRBJ2-2 and V is TRBV5-1; perhaps TRBD2 as D (5 bases). V was cut by 7 bases and J by 8 bases, with 18 bases left in between. Germline CDR1 reads SGHRS; CDR2 reads YFSETQ. The CDR3 spans 14 residues. In DNA form, the CDR3 reads TGCGCCAGCGCCGAAGGGAGTGGTGGAGGGGAGCTGTTTTTT. Amino acids: CASAEGSGGGELFF.

The chain is built from TRBV6-5 and TRBJ1-5; TRBD1 is a possible D gene (5 bases). Trimming removed 7 bases from V and 9 bases from J, with 19 bases in between. CDR1 and CDR2 (germline): MNHEY, SVGAGI. There are 14 residues in the CDR3. CDR3 sequence reads: CASNPRGGERPQHF. DNA of the CDR3: TGTGCCAGCAATCCCCGGGGGGGGGAACGGCCCCAGCATTTT.

This clone was observed a handful of times. This sequence joins TRBV7-9 and TRBJ1-1; tentatively, D is TRBD1 (5 bases). In germline, CDR1 is SEHNR, CDR2 FQNEAQ (reference sequence). V lost 5 bases and J lost 0, with 13 bases in between. The CDR3 totals 15 residues. In nucleotides, the CDR3 is TGTGCCAGCAGCCCTACACCAGGGATGAACACTGAAGCTTTCTTT. It codes for CASSPTPGMNTEAFF.

J is TRBJ2-1 and V is TRBV28; 8 nucleotides agree with TRBD1. V was pared by 3 bases and J by 7 bases, with 26 bases of the junction left unmatched. Germline values: CDR1 MDHEN, CDR2 SYDVKM. The CDR3 has 21 residues. The CDR3 nucleotides read TGTGCCAGCAGTTTTACCAACCAGAACAGGGGGAATGGGGGGCTATGGAATGAGCAGTTCTTC. Its translation: CASSFTNQNRGNGGLWNEQFF.

The genes are TRBV4-1 and TRBJ2-7; 8 bases align to TRBD1. J gave up 5 bases and V 6 bases, and 6 bases lay outside the gene matches. The CDR3 loop spans 13 amino acids. Germline loops: CDR1 MGHRA, CDR2 YSYEKL. CDR3 residues: CASRSQGGNEQYF. CDR3 in DNA: TGCGCCAGCAGGTCACAGGGGGGCAACGAGCAGTACTTC.

This clone appeared once. A read error may account for a junction end that differs from germline. This chain joins TRBV28 and TRBJ2-3; 12 positions agree with TRBD2. Per the germline V gene, CDR1 is MDHEN and CDR2 is SYDVKM. The CDR3 is made up of 16 amino acids. For the CDR3, the DNA is TGTGCCGGCAGCTCCCGACTAGCGGGAGCCACAGATACGCAGTATTTT. The encoded protein is CAGSSRLAGATDTQYF. Full variable domain (missing parts from reference TRBV28 and TRBJ2-3): DVKVTQSSRYLVKRTGEKVFLECVQDMDHENMFWYRQDPGLGLRLIYFSYDVKMKEKGDIPEGYSVSREKKERFSLILESASTNQTSMYLCAGSSRLAGATDTQYFGPGTRLTVL.

The J gene is TRBJ2-3, the V gene TRBV5-6; 7 bases are shared with TRBD2. The junction had 8 bases not matched to a gene; V was cut back by 0 bases and J by 7 bases. CDR3 length equals 15 residues. In germline, CDR1 is SGHDT, CDR2 YYEEEE. The chain's CDR3 is CASSLEWREFNTQYF. CDR3 nucleotide sequence: TGTGCCAGCAGCTTGGAATGGCGGGAGTTTAATACGCAGTATTTT.

This chain uses TRBV5-1 with TRBJ1-2, with TRBD1 matching 8 bases. Germline CDR1 reads SGHRS; CDR2 reads YFSETQ. V trimming: 3 bases; J trimming: 8 bases; junction bases outside the gene matches: 6. The CDR3 extends over 13 amino acids. Here the CDR3 DNA reads TGCGCCAGCAGCTCCGGACAGGGAGCAGGCTACACCTTC. Translation gives CASSSGQGAGYTF.

The chain couples TRBV30 to TRBJ2-7; 10 bases map to TRBD1. Germline assignment: CDR1 GTSNPN and CDR2 SVGIG (reference sequence). J gave up 4 bases and V 2 bases, and 8 bases lay outside the gene matches. This CDR3 has 15 amino acids. The CDR3 loop is CAWSIRDRGWYEQYF. DNA of the CDR3: TGTGCCTGGAGTATCAGGGACAGGGGTTGGTACGAGCAGTACTTC.

V usage is TRBV11-2 and J usage is TRBJ2-5; 7 bases map to TRBD2. Trimming cost V 5 bases and J 11 bases; bases outside gene matches: 11. Germline V gene data show CDR1 as SGHAT and CDR2 as FQNNGV. This CDR3 spans 13 amino acids. The CDR3 here is CASSPDEVGGQYF. The CDR3 DNA sequence: TGTGCCAGCAGCCCAGATGAGGTCGGGGGGCAGTACTTC.

The chain is built from TRBV7-9 and TRBJ2-2; perhaps TRBD2 as D (5 bases). The germline V and J ends were trimmed by 5 bases and 6 bases, with 22 bases remaining between them. CDR3 length: 17 amino acids. CDR1 is SEHNR, CDR2 FQNEAQ, per germline (reference sequence). In DNA form, the CDR3 reads TGTGCCAGCAGCCTCGAGGGTGCAGGAATATTCCCCGGGGAGCTGTTTTTT. This translates into CASSLEGAGIFPGELFF.

The chain uses TRBV5-6 and TRBJ2-2; maybe TRBD2 (5 bases). The CDR3 extends over 16 amino acids. Trimming removed 0 bases at V and 5 bases at J, with 14 bases between. The germline CDR1 and CDR2 sequences are SGHDT and YYEEEE. CDR3: CASSLVGLGRTGELFF. The CDR3 DNA reads as TGTGCCAGCAGCTTGGTAGGCTTAGGGAGAACCGGGGAGCTGTTTTTT.

The chain joins TRBV29-1 to TRBJ1-5; a possible D gene is TRBD1 (6 bases). The CDR3 consists of 14 residues. Trimming removed 4 bases at V and 2 bases at J, with 12 bases between. Germline CDR1 reads SQVTM; CDR2 reads ANQGSEA. The CDR3: CSVVWGPGNQPQHF. For the CDR3, the DNA is TGCAGCGTTGTTTGGGGGCCGGGCAATCAGCCCCAGCATTTT.

The rearrangement joins TRBV6-4 to TRBJ1-6; D gene uncertain. CDR3 size: 13 residues. CDR1 and CDR2 from the germline V gene are MRHNA and SNTAGT. V was shortened by 5 bases and J by 5 bases, with 7 bases between the two germline ends. The CDR3 nucleotides are TGTGCCAGCAGTCCGGGAGATAATTCACCCCTCCACTTT. Protein: CASSPGDNSPLHF.

The chain joins TRBV5-1 to TRBJ2-3, with D perhaps matching TRBD2 (6 bases). The ends were cut back, 3 bases at V and 2 bases at J, with 16 bases in the middle. CDR3 length: 16 residues. Germline V CDR1 and CDR2: SGHRS, YFSETQ. CDR3 residues: CASSWGGARSTDTQYF. Here the CDR3 DNA reads TGCGCCAGCAGCTGGGGCGGGGCCCGGTCCACAGATACGCAGTATTTT.

The chain uses TRBV2 and TRBJ2-7; possible D gene TRBD2, 5 bases. V was pared by 5 bases and J by 6 bases, with 11 bases between. The CDR3 runs to 12 residues. CDR1 and CDR2 (germline): SNHLY, FYNNEI. Here the CDR3 reads CASSRGAVEQYF. CDR3 coding DNA: TGTGCCAGCAGTCGGGGTGCGGTCGAGCAGTACTTC.

This clone was found a few times. V usage is TRBV2 and J usage is TRBJ2-7, with 7 bases fitting TRBD1. This CDR3 contains 13 residues. V dropped 10 bases and J dropped 0; count of bases not matched to a gene: 6. The germline V gene encodes CDR1 SNHLY and CDR2 FYNNEI. The CDR3 reads CATRDSYSYEQYF. DNA for the CDR3: TGTGCCACCCGGGACAGCTACTCCTACGAGCAGTACTTC.

The chain is built from TRBV6-5 and TRBJ1-5; D is perhaps TRBD1 (5 bases). Trimming left V 0 bases short and J 2 bases short, with 8 bases between. The CDR3 runs 15 residues. CDR1 is MNHEY and CDR2 is SVGAGI in the germline V gene. CDR3 region: CASSYSTGGNQPQHF. The DNA for the CDR3 is TGTGCCAGCAGTTACTCCACAGGTGGCAATCAGCCCCAGCATTTT.

This chain uses TRBV6-5 with TRBJ1-1; unclear D gene. Trimming shortened V by 0 bases and J by 6 bases, and 11 bases separated the two germline ends. The CDR3 is made up of 14 amino acids. Germline CDR1 MNHEY, CDR2 SVGAGI. The CDR3 sequence: CASSYSNGIAEAFF. CDR3 DNA sequence: TGTGCCAGCAGTTACTCGAACGGGATCGCTGAAGCTTTCTTT.

A few counts support this clone. The chain uses TRBV7-7 and TRBJ2-5; 8 bases align to TRBD1. This CDR3 is 14 amino acids long. V shed 5 bases, J shed 5 bases, and the junction held 7 bases outside the gene matches. The germline V gene has CDR1 SSHAT and CDR2 FNYEAQ (reference sequence). The CDR3 DNA follows: TGTGCCAGCAGCCCTAATACAGGGGGTGAGACCCAGTACTTC. Amino acids: CASSPNTGGETQYF.

The chain recombines TRBV7-3 with TRBJ1-4; D is undetermined. Germline assignment: CDR1 SGHTA and CDR2 FQGTGA. This CDR3 is built from 15 residues. V lost 5 bases and J 0 bases, leaving 10 bases between the germline ends. CDR3 protein: CASSLTGATNEKLFF. CDR3 bases: TGTGCCAGCAGCCTGACGGGTGCAACTAATGAAAAACTGTTTTTT.

V and J are TRBV4-1 and TRBJ2-6; D remains unclear. Germline CDR1 MGHRA, CDR2 YSYEKL. The CDR3 covers 18 residues. Trimming shortened V by 0 bases and J by 1 base, and 13 bases separated the two germline ends. The CDR3 loop reads CASSQDREADSGANVLTF. CDR3 nucleotide sequence: TGCGCCAGCAGCCAAGATAGAGAGGCGGATTCTGGGGCCAACGTCCTGACTTTC.

As DNA, the CDR3 is TGCGCCAGCAGCCGAGGAGGTAGCGGAAATTACCAAGAGACCCAGTACTTC. Protein: CASSRGGSGNYQETQYF. This chain joins TRBV5-1 and TRBJ2-5; D is perhaps TRBD2 (6 bases). This CDR3 contains 17 residues. V was clipped by 4 bases and J by 0 bases, with 19 bases between them. Germline V gives CDR1 SGHRS, CDR2 YFSETQ.

The rearrangement links TRBV4-1 to TRBJ2-7; 12 bases match TRBD2. The ends lost 4 bases at V and 2 bases at J; junction bases unmatched: 3. The CDR3 covers 15 residues. Germline values: CDR1 MGHRA, CDR2 YSYEKL. The CDR3 sequence is CASSPRTSGAYEQYF. The CDR3 DNA reads as TGCGCCAGCAGCCCGAGGACTAGCGGGGCCTACGAGCAGTACTTC.

This clone was detected once. The chain combines TRBV6-1 with TRBJ1-2; a weak D match, TRBD1 (5 bases). This CDR3 spans 15 amino acids. CDR1 and CDR2 (germline): MNHNS, SASEGT. V lost 8 bases and J 7 bases, leaving 23 bases between the germline ends. CDR3 in amino acids: CASDTPGASLSGYTF. The DNA for the CDR3 is TGTGCCAGCGACACTCCTGGGGCCTCACTAAGTGGCTACACCTTC.

This clone has only a few counts. The V call is TRBV19, the J call TRBJ2-7, with D possibly matching TRBD2 (6 bases). Trimming pared 0 bases from V and 2 bases from J, leaving 14 bases between. The CDR3 covers 16 residues. Germline V lookup: CDR1 LNHDA, CDR2 SQIVND (reference sequence). This chain's CDR3 is CASSIDRGGATYEQYF. CDR3 nucleotides: TGTGCCAGTAGTATAGATAGAGGAGGGGCAACCTACGAGCAGTACTTC.